A selection of T cell receptor beta chains follows, all from one sample in a study of graft-versus-host responses after intestinal transplantation. Using immunoSEQ multiplex PCR, the repertoire was profiled, and TCRdb retains in-frame clones only, with some absent. The sample carries some 35,000 clones, around 94% recorded once. The antigens these receptors bind are not known. The sequences come from unstimulated CD4+ T cells sorted from spleen or lymph node cells, collected before transplant. The source is a human donor who was the organ donor for an intestinal transplant. Each CDR3 is given with its conserved first and last residue. The D gene is left open where the match is weak.

>TRBV27|TRBJ1-5|NA
TGTGCCAGCAGTACCAACGGGGGTCGTGGGCCCCAGCATTTT
CASSTNGGRGPQHF
>TRBV6-5|TRBJ1-2|TRBD1
TGTGCCAGCAGTAGGGACAGGGGCTATGGCTACACCTTC
CASSRDRGYGYTF
>TRBV4-1|TRBJ2-1|TRBD1
TGCGCCAGCAGCGTAACCGGGACAGGGTTAAATGAGCAGTTCTTC
CASSVTGTGLNEQFF
>TRBV5-1|TRBJ2-7|NA
TGCGCCAGCAGCTTGGGAGGAGTAGCGTCCTACGAGCAGTACTTC
CASSLGGVASYEQYF
>TRBV28|TRBJ2-7|TRBD1
TGTGCCAGCAGTTTTCGGGACAGGGGGAGGTACGAGCAGTACTTC
CASSFRDRGRYEQYF
>TRBV15|TRBJ1-4|NA
TGTGCCACCAGCAGAGATGTGGTTAATGAAAAACTGTTTTTT
CATSRDVVNEKLFF
>TRBV6-4|TRBJ2-7|TRBD1
TGTGCCAGCAGTAACCGGGACAGGTCCTACGAGCAGTACTTC
CASSNRDRSYEQYF
>TRBV19|TRBJ1-6|TRBD1
TGTGCCAGTAGTAGGACAGGGGGCGCGAATTCACCCCTCCACTTT
CASSRTGGANSPLHF
>TRBV10-3|TRBJ1-2|TRBD1
TGTGCCATCAGTGAGAGTGTCGCAGGGGGGAACTATGGCTACACCTTC
CAISESVAGGNYGYTF
>TRBV30|TRBJ2-5|TRBD2
TGTGCCTGGAGTGTAAGCCGAACTAGCGGGAGACAAGAGACCCAGTACTTC
CAWSVSRTSGRQETQYF